A selection of T cell receptor beta chains follows, all from one sample in a study of OX40 agonist ivuxolimab in advanced cancers. The table came from immunoSEQ multiplex PCR; TCRdb's copy has only in-frame clones and leaves some out. This table holds just over 60,000 clones, 85% to 95% found once. The sample consisted of CD4+ or CD8+ T cells sorted from blood, taken in a trial of the OX40 agonist ivuxolimab. These receptors were taken from an adult with an advanced solid tumor such as melanoma, head and neck, liver or kidney cancer. Each CDR3 is given with its conserved first and last residue. A D gene is named only where the DNA matches it firmly. The size field is filled for only some rows; it gives once, few, many or a size class.

TGTGCCAGCAGCTTAACAGGGGGCTTTAATGAGCAGTTCTTC	CASSLTGGFNEQFF	14	TRBV7-7	TRBJ2-1	TRBD1	few
TGTGCCAGCAGCCCGGGACGGACATACGAGCAGTACTTC	CASSPGRTYEQYF	13	TRBV27	TRBJ2-7	.	few
TGCGCCAGCAGCTTGGGACGGACAGGGAACACTGAAGCTTTCTTT	CASSLGRTGNTEAFF	15	TRBV5-1	TRBJ1-1	TRBD1	.
TGTGCCATCAGTAATGGGACCCAAAACACCGGGGAGCTGTTTTTT	CAISNGTQNTGELFF	15	TRBV10-3	TRBJ2-2	.	once
TGTGCCAGCAGTGATTTGACTAGCGGGATTGGTGAGCAGTTCTTC	CASSDLTSGIGEQFF	15	TRBV2	TRBJ2-1	TRBD2	once
TGTGCCAGCAGTCTAGCCTACTACAATGAGCAGTTCTTC	CASSLAYYNEQFF	13	TRBV27	TRBJ2-1	.	.
TGTGCCAGCAGCGTAGATCGGGAACCGGCTTTCTTT	CASSVDREPAFF	12	TRBV9	TRBJ1-1	.	.
TGTGCCAGCAGCGATTACGGGATGCGGGAGGGCCACAATGAGCAGTTCTTC	CASSDYGMREGHNEQFF	17	TRBV7-2	TRBJ2-1	TRBD2	.
TGCGCCAGCAGCCAGGAGTACGGAGGAGGATACAATGAGCAGTTCTTC	CASSQEYGGGYNEQFF	16	TRBV4-3	TRBJ2-1	.	.
TGCAGCGTTGAAGAGGGCATGAACACTGAAGCTTTCTTT	CSVEEGMNTEAFF	13	TRBV29-1	TRBJ1-1	.	.
TGTGCCAGCAGCGTTGGGACTAGCGATTACGAGCAGTACTTC	CASSVGTSDYEQYF	14	TRBV9	TRBJ2-7	TRBD2	.
TGTGCCAGCAGCCAACTTGGGCAGGGGCCGAATCAGCCCCAGCATTTT	CASSQLGQGPNQPQHF	16	TRBV28	TRBJ1-5	.	.
TGTGCCAGCAGTTTATCGGTAGCGGGAGGTGTGGATACGCAGTATTTT	CASSLSVAGGVDTQYF	16	TRBV27	TRBJ2-3	TRBD2	.
TGCGCCAGCAGCCAAGAAGGGAATATGAACACTGAAGCTTTCTTT	CASSQEGNMNTEAFF	15	TRBV4-1	TRBJ1-1	.	.
TGTGCCAGCAGCCAAGATTTGGGCGGGTATACCTACGAGCAGTACTTC	CASSQDLGGYTYEQYF	16	TRBV4-2	TRBJ2-7	.	.
TGTGCCAGCAGTTTAGCAGTAGCTAATGAAAAACTGTTTTTT	CASSLAVANEKLFF	14	TRBV27	TRBJ1-4	.	.
TGTGCCAGCAGCCTCGCGGGCTCAAGGTGTTGGGCTAACTATGGCTACACCTTC	CASSLAGSRCWANYGYTF	18	TRBV7-3	TRBJ1-2	.	.
TGTGCCAGCAGTCGGACCCTGTCGACGGTGCAGTACTTC	CASSRTLSTVQYF	13	TRBV28	TRBJ2-5	.	.
TGTGCCAGCAGCTTCGGAGCCTACGAGCAGTACTTC	CASSFGAYEQYF	12	TRBV5-4	TRBJ2-7	.	.
TGTGCCAGCTCGCTTTCCCCTGAAGGGTTCAAAAACATTCAGTACTTC	CASSLSPEGFKNIQYF	16	TRBV18	TRBJ2-4	.	.
TGTGCCAGCAGCGGAGGGGGGACAGGGAAAGAGACCCAGTACTTC	CASSGGGTGKETQYF	15	TRBV9	TRBJ2-5	TRBD1	.
TGTGCCATCATGCGGGACAGGGGTATAGATACGCAGTATTTT	CAIMRDRGIDTQYF	14	TRBV10-3	TRBJ2-3	TRBD1	.